This T cell receptor (beta chain) originates from a study of control samples from healthy donors and cancer patients. Profiling relied on immunoSEQ multiplex PCR, and the TCRdb table lists in-frame clones only, not all of them. The table lists over 90,000 clones, approximately 90% of them singletons. This CDR3 is built from 14 residues. In germline, CDR1 is SGHVS, CDR2 FQNEAQ. V lost 1 base, J lost 3 bases, and 10 bases lay in between. This TCR came from a woman aged 18 to 35 in good health. The rearrangement joins TRBV7-8 to TRBJ2-7; D ambiguous. The sample comprised blood. For the CDR3, the DNA is TGTGCCAGCAGCTTAGTTGCTTTGGGCTACGAGCAGTACTTC. It encodes CASSLVALGYEQYF.